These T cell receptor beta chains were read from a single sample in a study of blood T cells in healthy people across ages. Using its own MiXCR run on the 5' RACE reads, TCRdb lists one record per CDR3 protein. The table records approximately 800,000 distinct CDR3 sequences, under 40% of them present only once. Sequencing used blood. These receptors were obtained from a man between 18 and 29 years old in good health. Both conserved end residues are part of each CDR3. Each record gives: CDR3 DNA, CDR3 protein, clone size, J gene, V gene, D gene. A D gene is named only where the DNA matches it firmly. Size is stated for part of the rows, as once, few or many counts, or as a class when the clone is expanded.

CDR3nt: TGTGCCAGCAGTGAACAGGGGGCAGGCTCCAATCAGCCCCAGCATTTT
CDR3aa: CASSEQGAGSNQPQHF
abundance: -
j_gene: TRBJ1-5
v_gene: TRBV12-3/TRBV12-4
d_gene: TRBD1

CDR3nt: TGTGCCAGCAGTGTCAGCGCCGGGGGCTTTGAGCAGTTCTTC
CDR3aa: CASSVSAGGFEQFF
abundance: -
j_gene: TRBJ2-1
v_gene: TRBV27
d_gene: -

CDR3nt: TGTGCCAGCAGCTGGACAGGGAAGAACACTGAAGCTTTCTTT
CDR3aa: CASSWTGKNTEAFF
abundance: -
j_gene: TRBJ1-1
v_gene: TRBV7-9
d_gene: TRBD1

CDR3nt: TGTGCCAGCACCACAGGGGGTGGCTATGGCTACACCTTC
CDR3aa: CASTTGGGYGYTF
abundance: many
j_gene: TRBJ1-2
v_gene: TRBV12-3/TRBV12-4
d_gene: TRBD1

CDR3nt: TGTGCCAGCAGCTCCGGAGTTTCGAACACCGGGGAGCTGTTTTTT
CDR3aa: CASSSGVSNTGELFF
abundance: -
j_gene: TRBJ2-2
v_gene: TRBV7-6
d_gene: -

CDR3nt: TGTGCCAGCAGCTTTGGAGGGGCTGGGGCCAACGTCCTGACTTTC
CDR3aa: CASSFGGAGANVLTF
abundance: many
j_gene: TRBJ2-6
v_gene: TRBV7-2
d_gene: -

CDR3nt: TGCGCCAGCAGCCCTATAGAGGACTCCTACAATGAGCAGTTCTTC
CDR3aa: CASSPIEDSYNEQFF
abundance: many
j_gene: TRBJ2-1
v_gene: TRBV5-1
d_gene: -

CDR3nt: TGCGCCAGCAGCCGGCTGCCGACAAGCGAGGCTTCCACAGATACGCAGTATTTT
CDR3aa: CASSRLPTSEASTDTQYF
abundance: -
j_gene: TRBJ2-3
v_gene: TRBV5-1
d_gene: -

CDR3nt: TGTGCCAGCAGCTGGGGACAGGGTGCTGAAGCTTTCTTT
CDR3aa: CASSWGQGAEAFF
abundance: -
j_gene: TRBJ1-1
v_gene: TRBV7-9
d_gene: TRBD1

CDR3nt: TGTGGCAGCAGCTTTCAGGCGGGGCCCTACAATGAGCAGTTCTTC
CDR3aa: CGSSFQAGPYNEQFF
abundance: -
j_gene: TRBJ2-1
v_gene: TRBV7-9
d_gene: -

CDR3nt: TGCGCCAGCAGCCAAGATTCGTACCCCTATGAAAAACTGTTTTTT
CDR3aa: CASSQDSYPYEKLFF
abundance: -
j_gene: TRBJ1-4
v_gene: TRBV4-3
d_gene: -

CDR3nt: TGCAGTGCTAGAGGACAGAAGAACACTGAAGCTTTCTTT
CDR3aa: CSARGQKNTEAFF
abundance: few
j_gene: TRBJ1-1
v_gene: TRBV20-1
d_gene: -

CDR3nt: TGTGCCAGCAGTTTAGAGACGGGAGTTCAAGAGACCCAGTACTTC
CDR3aa: CASSLETGVQETQYF
abundance: many
j_gene: TRBJ2-5
v_gene: TRBV12-3/TRBV12-4
d_gene: -